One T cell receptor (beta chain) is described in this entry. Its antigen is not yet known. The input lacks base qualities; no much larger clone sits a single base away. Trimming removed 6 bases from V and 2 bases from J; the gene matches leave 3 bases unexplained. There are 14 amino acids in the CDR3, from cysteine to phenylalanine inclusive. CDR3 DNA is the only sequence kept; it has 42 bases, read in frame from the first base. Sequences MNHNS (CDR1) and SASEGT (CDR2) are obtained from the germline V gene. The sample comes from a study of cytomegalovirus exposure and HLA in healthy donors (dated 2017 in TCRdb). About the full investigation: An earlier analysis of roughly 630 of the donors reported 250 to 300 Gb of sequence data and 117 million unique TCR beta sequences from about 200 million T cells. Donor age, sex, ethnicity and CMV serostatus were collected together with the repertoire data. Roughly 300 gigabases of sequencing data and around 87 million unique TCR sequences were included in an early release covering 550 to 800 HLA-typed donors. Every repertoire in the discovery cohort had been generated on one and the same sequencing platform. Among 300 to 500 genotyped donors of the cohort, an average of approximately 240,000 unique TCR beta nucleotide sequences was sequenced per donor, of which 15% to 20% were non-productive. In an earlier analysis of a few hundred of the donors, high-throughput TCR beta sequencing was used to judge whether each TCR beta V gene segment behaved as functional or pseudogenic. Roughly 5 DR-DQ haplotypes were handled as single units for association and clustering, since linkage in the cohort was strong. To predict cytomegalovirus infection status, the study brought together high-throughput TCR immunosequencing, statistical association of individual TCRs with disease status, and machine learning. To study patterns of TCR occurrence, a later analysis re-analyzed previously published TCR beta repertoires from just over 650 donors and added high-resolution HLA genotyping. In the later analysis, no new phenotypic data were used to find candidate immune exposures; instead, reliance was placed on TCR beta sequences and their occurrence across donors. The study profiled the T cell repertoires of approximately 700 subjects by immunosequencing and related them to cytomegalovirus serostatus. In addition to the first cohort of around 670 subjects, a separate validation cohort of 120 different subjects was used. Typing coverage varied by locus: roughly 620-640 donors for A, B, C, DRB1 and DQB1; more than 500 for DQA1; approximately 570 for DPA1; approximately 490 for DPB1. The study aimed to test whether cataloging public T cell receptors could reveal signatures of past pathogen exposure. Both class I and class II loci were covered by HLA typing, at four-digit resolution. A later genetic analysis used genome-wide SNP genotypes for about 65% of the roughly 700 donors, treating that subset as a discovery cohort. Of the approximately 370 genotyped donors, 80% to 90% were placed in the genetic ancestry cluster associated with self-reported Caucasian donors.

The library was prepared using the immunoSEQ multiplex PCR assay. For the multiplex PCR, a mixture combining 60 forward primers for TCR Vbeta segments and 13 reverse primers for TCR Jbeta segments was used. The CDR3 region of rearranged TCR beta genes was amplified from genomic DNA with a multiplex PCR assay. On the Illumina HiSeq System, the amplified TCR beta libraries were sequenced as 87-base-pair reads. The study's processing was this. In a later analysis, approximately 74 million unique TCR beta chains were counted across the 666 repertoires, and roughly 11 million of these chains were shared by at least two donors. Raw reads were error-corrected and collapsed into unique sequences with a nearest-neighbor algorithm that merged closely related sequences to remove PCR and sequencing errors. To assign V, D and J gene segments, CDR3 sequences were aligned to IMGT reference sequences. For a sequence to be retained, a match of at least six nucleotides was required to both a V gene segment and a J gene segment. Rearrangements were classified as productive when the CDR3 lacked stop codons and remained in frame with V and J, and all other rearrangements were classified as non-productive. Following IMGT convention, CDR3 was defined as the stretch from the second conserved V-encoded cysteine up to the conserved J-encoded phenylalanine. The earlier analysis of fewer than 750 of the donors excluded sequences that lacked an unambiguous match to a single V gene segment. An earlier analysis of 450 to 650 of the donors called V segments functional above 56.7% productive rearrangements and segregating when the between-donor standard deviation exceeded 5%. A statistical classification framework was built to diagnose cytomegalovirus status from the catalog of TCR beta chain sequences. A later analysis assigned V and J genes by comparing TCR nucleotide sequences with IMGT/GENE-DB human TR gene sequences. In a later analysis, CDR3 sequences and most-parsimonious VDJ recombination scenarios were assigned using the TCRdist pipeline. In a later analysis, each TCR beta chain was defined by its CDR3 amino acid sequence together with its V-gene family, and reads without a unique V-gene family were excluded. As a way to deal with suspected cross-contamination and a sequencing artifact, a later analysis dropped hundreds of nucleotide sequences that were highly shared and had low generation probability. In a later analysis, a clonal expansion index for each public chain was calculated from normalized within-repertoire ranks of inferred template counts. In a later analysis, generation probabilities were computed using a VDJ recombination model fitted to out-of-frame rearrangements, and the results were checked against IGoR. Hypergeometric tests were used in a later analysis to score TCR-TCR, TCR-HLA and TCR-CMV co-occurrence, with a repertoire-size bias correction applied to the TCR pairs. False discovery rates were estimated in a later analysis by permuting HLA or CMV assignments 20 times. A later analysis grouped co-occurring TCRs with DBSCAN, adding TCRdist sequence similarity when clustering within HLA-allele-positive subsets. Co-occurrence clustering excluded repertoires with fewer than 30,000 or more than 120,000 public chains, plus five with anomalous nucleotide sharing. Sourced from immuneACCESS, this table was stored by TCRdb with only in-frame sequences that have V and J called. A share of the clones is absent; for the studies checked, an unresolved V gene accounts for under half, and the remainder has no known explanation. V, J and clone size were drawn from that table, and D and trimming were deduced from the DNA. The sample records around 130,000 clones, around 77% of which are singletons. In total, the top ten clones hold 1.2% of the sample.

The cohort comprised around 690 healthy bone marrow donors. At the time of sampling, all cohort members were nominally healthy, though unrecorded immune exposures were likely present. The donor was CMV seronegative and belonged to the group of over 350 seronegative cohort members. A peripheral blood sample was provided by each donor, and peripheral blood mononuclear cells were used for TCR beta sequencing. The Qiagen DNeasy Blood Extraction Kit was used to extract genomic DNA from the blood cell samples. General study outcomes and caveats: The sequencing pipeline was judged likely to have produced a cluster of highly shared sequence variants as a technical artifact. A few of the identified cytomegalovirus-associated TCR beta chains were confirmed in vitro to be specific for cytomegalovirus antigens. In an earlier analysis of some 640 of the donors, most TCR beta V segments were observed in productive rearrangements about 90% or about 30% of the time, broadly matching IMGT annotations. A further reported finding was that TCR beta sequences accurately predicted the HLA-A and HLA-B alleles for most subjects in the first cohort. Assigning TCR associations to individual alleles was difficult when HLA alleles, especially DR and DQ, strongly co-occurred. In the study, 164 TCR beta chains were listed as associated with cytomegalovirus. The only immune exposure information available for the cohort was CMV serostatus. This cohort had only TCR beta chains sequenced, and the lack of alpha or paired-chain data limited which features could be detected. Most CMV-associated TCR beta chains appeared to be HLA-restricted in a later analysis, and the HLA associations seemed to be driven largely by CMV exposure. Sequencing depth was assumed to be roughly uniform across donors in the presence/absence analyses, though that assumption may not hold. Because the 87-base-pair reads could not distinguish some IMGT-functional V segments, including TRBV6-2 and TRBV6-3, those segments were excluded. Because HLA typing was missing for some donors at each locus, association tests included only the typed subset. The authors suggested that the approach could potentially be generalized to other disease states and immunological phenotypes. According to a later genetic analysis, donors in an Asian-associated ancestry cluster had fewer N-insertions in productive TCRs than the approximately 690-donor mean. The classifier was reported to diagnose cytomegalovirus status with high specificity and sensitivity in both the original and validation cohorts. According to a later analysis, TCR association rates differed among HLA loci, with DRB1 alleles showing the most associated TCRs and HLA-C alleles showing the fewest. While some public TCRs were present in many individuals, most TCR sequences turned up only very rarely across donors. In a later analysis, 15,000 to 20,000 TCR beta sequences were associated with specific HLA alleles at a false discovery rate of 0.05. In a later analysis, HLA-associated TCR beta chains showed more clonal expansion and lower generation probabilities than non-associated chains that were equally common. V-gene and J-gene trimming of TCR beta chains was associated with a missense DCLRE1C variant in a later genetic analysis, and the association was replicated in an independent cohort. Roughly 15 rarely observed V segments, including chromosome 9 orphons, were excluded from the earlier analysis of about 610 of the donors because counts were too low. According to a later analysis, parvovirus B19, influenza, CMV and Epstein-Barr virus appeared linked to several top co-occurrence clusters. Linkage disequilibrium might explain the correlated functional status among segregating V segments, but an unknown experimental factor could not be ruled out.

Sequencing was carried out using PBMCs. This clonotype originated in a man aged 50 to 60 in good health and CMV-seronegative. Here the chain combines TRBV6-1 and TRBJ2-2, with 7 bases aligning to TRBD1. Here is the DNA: TGTGCCAGCAGCCGACAGGGCAACACCGGGGAGCTGTTTTTT. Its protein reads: CASSRQGNTGELFF.